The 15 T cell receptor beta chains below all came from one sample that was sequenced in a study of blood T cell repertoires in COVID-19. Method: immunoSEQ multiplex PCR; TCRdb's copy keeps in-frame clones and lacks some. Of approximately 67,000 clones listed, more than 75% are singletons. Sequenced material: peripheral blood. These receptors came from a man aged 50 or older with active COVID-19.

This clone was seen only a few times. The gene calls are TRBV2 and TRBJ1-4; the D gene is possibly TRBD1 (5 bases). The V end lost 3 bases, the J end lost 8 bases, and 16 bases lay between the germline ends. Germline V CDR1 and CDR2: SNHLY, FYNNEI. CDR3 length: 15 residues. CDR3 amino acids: CASSEELGVWEKLFF. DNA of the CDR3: TGTGCCAGCAGTGAGGAGTTAGGGGTATGGGAAAAACTGTTTTTT.

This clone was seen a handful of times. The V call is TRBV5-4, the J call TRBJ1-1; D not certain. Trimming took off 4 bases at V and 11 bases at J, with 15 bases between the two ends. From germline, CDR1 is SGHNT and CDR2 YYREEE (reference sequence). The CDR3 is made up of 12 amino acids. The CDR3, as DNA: TGTGCCAGCAGCCCGGCCCCGGGGAGGGCTTTCTTT. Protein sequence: CASSPAPGRAFF.

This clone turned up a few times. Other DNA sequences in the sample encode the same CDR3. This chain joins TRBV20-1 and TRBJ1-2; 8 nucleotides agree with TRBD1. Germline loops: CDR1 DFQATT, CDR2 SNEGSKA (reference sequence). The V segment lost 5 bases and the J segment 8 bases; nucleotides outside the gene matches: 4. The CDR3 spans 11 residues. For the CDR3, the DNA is TGCAGTGCTCCAGGGGGCCAAGGCTACACCTTC. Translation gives CSAPGGQGYTF.

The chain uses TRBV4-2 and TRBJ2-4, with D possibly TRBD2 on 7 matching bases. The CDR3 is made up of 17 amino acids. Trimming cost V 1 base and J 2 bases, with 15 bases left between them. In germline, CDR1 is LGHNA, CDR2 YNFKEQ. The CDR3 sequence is CASSQGRGRGTKNIQYF. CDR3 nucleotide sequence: TGTGCCAGCAGCCAAGGAAGAGGGAGGGGGACCAAAAACATTCAGTACTTC.

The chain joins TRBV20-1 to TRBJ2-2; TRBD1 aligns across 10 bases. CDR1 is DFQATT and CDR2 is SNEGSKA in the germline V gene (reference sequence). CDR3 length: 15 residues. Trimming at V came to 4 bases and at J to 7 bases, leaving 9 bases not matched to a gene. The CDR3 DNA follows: TGCAGTGCTACTGACAGGGGGCGCGGGGGCGGGGAGCTGTTTTTT. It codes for CSATDRGRGGGELFF.

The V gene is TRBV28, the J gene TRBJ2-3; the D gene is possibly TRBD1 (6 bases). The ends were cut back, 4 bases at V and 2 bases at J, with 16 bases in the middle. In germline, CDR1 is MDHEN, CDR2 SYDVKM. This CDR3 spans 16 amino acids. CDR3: CASSWRFGQTTDTQYF. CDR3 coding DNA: TGTGCCAGCAGTTGGCGATTCGGACAGACCACAGATACGCAGTATTTT.

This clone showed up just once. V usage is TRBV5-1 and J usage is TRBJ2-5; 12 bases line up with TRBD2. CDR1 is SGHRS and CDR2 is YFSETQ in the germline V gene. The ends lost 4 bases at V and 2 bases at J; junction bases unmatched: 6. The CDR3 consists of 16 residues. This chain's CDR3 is CASSANLAGGQETQYF. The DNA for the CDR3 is TGCGCCAGCAGCGCTAATCTAGCGGGAGGGCAAGAGACCCAGTACTTC.

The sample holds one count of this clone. This CDR3 is CASRVRQGAAYEQYF. For the CDR3, the DNA is TGTGCCAGCAGGGTACGACAGGGGGCGGCATACGAGCAGTACTTC. The chain employs TRBV6-5 and TRBJ2-7, with 10 bases matching TRBD1. Germline V gene data show CDR1 as MNHEY and CDR2 as SVGAGI. J lost 4 bases, V lost 6 bases, and 9 bases had no gene match. This CDR3 region has 15 residues.

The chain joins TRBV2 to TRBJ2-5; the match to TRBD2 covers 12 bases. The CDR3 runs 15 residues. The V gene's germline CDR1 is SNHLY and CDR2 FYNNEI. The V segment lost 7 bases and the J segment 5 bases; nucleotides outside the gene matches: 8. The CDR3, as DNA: TGTGCCAGCACCGGGCTAGCGGGAGGGCCGGAGACCCAGTACTTC. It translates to CASTGLAGGPETQYF. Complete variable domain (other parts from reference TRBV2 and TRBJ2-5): EPEVTQTPSHQVTQMGQEVILRCVPISNHLYFYWYRQILGQKVEFLVSFYNNEISEKSEIFDDQFSVERPDGSNFTLKIRSTKLEDSAMYFCASTGLAGGPETQYFGPGTRLLVL.

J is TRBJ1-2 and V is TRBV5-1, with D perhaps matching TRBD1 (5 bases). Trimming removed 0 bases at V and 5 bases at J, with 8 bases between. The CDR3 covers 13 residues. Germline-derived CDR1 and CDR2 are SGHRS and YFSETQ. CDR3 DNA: TGCGCCAGCAGCTTGGGATCAGGGTATGGCTACACCTTC. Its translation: CASSLGSGYGYTF.

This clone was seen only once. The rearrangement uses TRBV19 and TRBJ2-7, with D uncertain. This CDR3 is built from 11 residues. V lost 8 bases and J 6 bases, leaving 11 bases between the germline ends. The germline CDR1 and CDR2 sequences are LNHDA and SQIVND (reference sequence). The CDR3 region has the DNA TGTGCCAGTTCCCGACTTGGCGAGCAGTACTTC. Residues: CASSRLGEQYF.

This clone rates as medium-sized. The CDR3 loop reads CASSLEADRGSLHF. The CDR3 bases are TGTGCCAGCAGCTTAGAGGCGGACAGGGGTTCTCTCCACTTT. This chain connects TRBV7-2 to TRBJ1-6; 9 bases are shared with TRBD1. There are 14 residues in the CDR3. Trimming removed 1 base from V and 16 bases from J; junction bases left unmatched: 8. Germline CDR1 reads SGHTA; CDR2 reads FQGNSA.

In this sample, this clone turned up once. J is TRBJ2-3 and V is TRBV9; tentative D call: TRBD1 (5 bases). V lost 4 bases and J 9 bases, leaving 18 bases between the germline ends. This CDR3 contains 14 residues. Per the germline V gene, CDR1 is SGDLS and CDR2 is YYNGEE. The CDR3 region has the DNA TGTGCCAGCAGCCCAGAAAGGGGAATTGACACGCAGTATTTT. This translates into CASSPERGIDTQYF.

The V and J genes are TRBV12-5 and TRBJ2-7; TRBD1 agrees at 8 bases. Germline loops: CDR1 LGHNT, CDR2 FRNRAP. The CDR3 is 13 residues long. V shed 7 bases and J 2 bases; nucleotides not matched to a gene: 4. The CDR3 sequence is CASVRTGTYEQYF. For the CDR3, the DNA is TGTGCTAGTGTTCGGACAGGGACCTACGAGCAGTACTTC.

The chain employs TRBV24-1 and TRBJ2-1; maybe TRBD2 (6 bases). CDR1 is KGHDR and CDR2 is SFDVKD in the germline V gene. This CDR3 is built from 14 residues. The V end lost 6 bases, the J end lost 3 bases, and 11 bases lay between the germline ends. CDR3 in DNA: TGTGCCACCAGTTCCTCGCGGGGCTACAATGAGCAGTTCTTC. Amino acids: CATSSSRGYNEQFF.